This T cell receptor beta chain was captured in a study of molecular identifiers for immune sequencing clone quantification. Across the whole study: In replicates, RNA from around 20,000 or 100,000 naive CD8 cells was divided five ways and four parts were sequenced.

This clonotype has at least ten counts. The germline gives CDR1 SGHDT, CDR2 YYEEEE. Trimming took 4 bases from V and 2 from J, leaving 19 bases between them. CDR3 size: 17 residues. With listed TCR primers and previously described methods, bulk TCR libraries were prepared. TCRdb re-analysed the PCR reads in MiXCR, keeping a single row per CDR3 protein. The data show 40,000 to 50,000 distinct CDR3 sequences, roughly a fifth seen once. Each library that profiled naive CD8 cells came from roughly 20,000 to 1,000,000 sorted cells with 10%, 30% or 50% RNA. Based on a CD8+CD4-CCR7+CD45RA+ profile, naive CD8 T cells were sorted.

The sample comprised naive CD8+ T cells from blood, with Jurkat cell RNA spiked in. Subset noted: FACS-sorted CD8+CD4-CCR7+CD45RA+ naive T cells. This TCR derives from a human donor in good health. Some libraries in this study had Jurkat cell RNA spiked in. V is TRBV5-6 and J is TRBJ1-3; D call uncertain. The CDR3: CASSPQASWVTGNTIYF. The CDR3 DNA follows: TGTGCCAGCAGCCCTCAAGCGTCGTGGGTTACTGGAAACACCATATATTTT.